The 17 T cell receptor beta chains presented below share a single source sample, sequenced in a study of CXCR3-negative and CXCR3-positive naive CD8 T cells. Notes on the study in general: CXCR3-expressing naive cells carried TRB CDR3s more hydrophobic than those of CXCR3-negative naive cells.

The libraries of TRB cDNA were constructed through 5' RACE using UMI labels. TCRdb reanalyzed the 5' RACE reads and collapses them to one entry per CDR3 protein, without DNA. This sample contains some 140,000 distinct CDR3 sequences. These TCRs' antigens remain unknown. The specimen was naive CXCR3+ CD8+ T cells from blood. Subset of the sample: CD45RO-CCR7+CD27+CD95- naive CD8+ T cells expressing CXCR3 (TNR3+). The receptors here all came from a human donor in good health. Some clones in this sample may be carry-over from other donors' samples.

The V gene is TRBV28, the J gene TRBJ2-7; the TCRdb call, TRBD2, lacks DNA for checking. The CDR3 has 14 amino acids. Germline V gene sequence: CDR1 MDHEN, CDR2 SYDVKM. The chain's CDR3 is CASSFGLAGDKQYF.

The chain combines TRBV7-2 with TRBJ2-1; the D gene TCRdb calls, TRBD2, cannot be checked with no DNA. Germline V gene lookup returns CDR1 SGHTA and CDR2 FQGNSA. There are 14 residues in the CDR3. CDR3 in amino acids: CASSLAGAPNEQFF.

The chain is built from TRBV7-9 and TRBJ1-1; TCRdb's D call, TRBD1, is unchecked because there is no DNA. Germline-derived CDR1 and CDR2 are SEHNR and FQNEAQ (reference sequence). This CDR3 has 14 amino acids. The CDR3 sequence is CASTPPRGDTEAFF.

CDR3 protein: CASSIGTGGYKQFF. V gene TRBV5-1 combines with J gene TRBJ2-1; lacking DNA, the TRBD1 call made by TCRdb goes unchecked. This CDR3 comprises 14 residues. From germline, CDR1 is SGHRS and CDR2 YFSETQ.

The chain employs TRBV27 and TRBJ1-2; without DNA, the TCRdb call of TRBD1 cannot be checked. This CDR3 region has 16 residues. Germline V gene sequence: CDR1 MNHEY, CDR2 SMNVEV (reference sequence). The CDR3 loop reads CASSFFSRTPWYGYTF.

CDR3 amino acids: CASSQGLWRGDEQYF. The rearrangement joins TRBV3-1 to TRBJ2-7; absent DNA, TCRdb's TRBD1 call cannot be checked. Germline-derived CDR1 and CDR2 are LGHDT and YNNKEL (reference sequence). CDR3 length: 15 residues.

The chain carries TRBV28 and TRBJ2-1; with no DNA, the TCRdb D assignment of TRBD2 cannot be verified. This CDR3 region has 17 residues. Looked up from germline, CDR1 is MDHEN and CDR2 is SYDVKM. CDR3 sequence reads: CASSPRLAGVGYNEQFF. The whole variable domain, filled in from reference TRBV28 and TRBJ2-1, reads DVKVTQSSRYLVKRTGEKVFLECVQDMDHENMFWYRQDPGLGLRLIYFSYDVKMKEKGDIPEGYSVSREKKERFSLILESASTNQTSMYLCASSPRLAGVGYNEQFFGPGTRLTVL.

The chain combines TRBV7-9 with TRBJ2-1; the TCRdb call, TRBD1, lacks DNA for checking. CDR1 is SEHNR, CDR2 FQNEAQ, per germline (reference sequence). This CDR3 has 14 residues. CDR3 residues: CASSDRDGYNEQFF. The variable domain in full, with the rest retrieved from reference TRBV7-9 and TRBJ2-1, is DTGVSQNPRHKITKRGQNVTFRCDPISEHNRLYWYRQTLGQGPEFLTYFQNEAQLEKSRLLSDRFSAERPKGSFSTLEIQRTEQGDSAMYLCASSDRDGYNEQFFGPGTRLTVL.

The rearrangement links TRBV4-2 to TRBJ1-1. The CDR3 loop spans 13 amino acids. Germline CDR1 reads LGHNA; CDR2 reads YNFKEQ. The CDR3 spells CASTVTENTEAFF.

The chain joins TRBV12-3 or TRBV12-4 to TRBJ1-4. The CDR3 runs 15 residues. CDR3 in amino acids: CASSYGTDPSGKLFF.

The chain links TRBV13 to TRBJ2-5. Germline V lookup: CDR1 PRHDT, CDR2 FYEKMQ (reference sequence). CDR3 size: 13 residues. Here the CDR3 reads CASSALVRETQYF. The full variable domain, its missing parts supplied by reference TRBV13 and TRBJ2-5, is AAGVIQSPRHLIKEKRETATLKCYPIPRHDTVYWYQQGPGQDPQFLISFYEKMQSDKGSIPDRFSAQQFSDYHSELNMSSLELGDSALYFCASSALVRETQYFGPGTRLLVL.

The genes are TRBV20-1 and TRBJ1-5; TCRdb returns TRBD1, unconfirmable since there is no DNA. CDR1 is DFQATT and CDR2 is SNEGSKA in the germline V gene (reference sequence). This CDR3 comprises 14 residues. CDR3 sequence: CSATNQGYNQPQHF.

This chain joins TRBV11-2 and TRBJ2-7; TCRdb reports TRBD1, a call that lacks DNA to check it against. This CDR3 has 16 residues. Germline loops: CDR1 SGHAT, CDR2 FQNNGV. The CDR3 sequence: CASSLAGGHNYYEQYF.

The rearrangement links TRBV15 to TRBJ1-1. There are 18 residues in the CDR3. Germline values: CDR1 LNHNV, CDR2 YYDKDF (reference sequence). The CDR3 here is CATSRDLLNRLMNTEAFF.

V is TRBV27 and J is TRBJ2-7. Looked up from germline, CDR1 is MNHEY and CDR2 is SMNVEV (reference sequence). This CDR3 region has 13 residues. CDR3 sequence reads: CASSFGLKNEQYF.

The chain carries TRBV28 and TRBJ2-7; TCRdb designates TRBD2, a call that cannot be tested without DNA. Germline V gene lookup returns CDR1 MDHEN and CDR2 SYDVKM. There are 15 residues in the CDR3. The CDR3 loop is CASSFLAGGPGEQYF.

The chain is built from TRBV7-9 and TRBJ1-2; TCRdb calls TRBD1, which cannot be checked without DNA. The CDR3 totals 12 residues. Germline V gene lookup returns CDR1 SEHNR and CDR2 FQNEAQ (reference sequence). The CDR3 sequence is CASSGRGGGYTF.